What follows describes a single T cell receptor beta chain. These data come from a study of blood T cell repertoires in COVID-19. Losses at the gene ends were 2 bases for V and 5 bases for J; bases not matched to a gene: 19. The CDR3 is 20 amino acids. Germline assignment: CDR1 SGHNT and CDR2 YYREEE (reference sequence). TCRdb's table, derived via immunoSEQ multiplex PCR, lists solely in-frame clones and lacks some. The sample records some 100,000 clones, just under 95% being singletons. Input material: peripheral blood. The gene calls are TRBV5-4 and TRBJ2-1; 10 nucleotides align to TRBD2. This TCR came from a man between 65 and 85 years old with acute or convalescent COVID-19. CDR3: CASSFPSTVGLAERNNEQFF. The CDR3 nucleotides are TGTGCCAGCAGCTTCCCTTCTACTGTAGGACTAGCGGAGCGAAACAATGAGCAGTTCTTC.